The clone carrying this T cell receptor (beta chain) was seen repeatedly, ten times or more. Its antigen is still unknown. From RNA, the CDR3 regions of TCR beta chains were amplified and sequenced. HTBI-primed RT-PCR formed the first round, and a multiplex PCR formed the second. TCRdb recomputed calls from the multiplex PCR reads with MiXCR, one row per CDR3 protein. Of more than 300,000 distinct CDR3 sequences in the sample, just over 15% were seen once. The sample originates from a study of Graves' ophthalmopathy and Graves' hyperthyroidism. Study results and limitations: Blood also harbored most expanded thyroid clonotypes above 0.001 frequency.

V lost 6 bases, J lost 2 bases, and 7 bases stayed unmatched. Germline V gene lookup returns CDR1 SGHTA and CDR2 FQGNSA. The length of the CDR3 is 15 residues. Ophthalmopathy absent within 18 months of follow-up marked hyperthyroidism as stable. The origin of this receptor is a woman younger than 35 with stable Graves' hyperthyroidism. The chain recombines TRBV7-2 with TRBJ2-7, with 10 bases identical to TRBD1. Input material: peripheral blood. CDR3 nucleotides: TGTGCCAGCAGTCTCCGACAGGGGGCGGCCTACGAGCAGTACTTC. This codes for CASSLRQGAAYEQYF. The full variable domain, completed using reference TRBV7-2 and TRBJ2-7, is GAGVSQSPSNKVTEKGKDVELRCDPISGHTALYWYRQSLGQGLEFLIYFQGNSAPDKSGLPSDRFSAERTGGSVSTLTIQRTQQEDSAVYLCASSLRQGAAYEQYFGPGTRLTVT.